This is a list of T cell receptor beta chains from one sample in a study of T cell responses to AZD1222 COVID-19 vaccine. Libraries were prepared by immunoSEQ multiplex PCR; TCRdb keeps only in-frame clonotypes and omits some of them. The table lists more than 95,000 clones, about 89% of them singletons, with roughly 7.7% in the top ten. Sequenced material: peripheral blood, taken on day 0 of AZD1222 vaccination. The receptor set was obtained from an adult in good health. CDR3s include the opening cysteine and the closing phenylalanine or tryptophan. Each record gives: J gene, CDR3 length, D gene, V gene, clone size, CDR3 protein, CDR3 DNA. The D gene is left open where the match is weak. Expanded clones are given a class, and other clones once, few, many or no size at all.

TRBJ2-1 14 . TRBV5-1 . CASSLLPADNEQFF TGCGCCAGCAGCTTGCTTCCAGCGGACAATGAGCAGTTCTTC
TRBJ2-7 14 . TRBV11-3 once CASSPVGGHYEQYF TGTGCCAGCAGCCCAGTTGGGGGCCACTACGAGCAGTACTTC
TRBJ2-6 14 TRBD1 TRBV5-6 . CASSTGAGANVLTF TGTGCCAGCAGCACAGGGGCTGGGGCCAACGTCCTGACTTTC
TRBJ2-1 15 TRBD2 TRBV28 once CATPYGTSGGTEQFF TGTGCCACCCCTTATGGGACTAGCGGGGGGACAGAGCAGTTCTTC
TRBJ1-4 17 TRBD1 TRBV7-9 . CASSFGTGTATNEKLFF TGTGCCAGCAGCTTCGGGACAGGGACTGCAACTAATGAAAAACTGTTTTTT
TRBJ2-1 12 TRBD1 TRBV29-1 . CSVAGQGNEQFF TGCAGCGTCGCCGGACAGGGTAACGAGCAGTTCTTC
TRBJ2-5 15 TRBD1 TRBV12-5 . CASGSGQAFEETQYF TGTGCTAGTGGCAGTGGACAGGCCTTCGAAGAGACCCAGTACTTC
TRBJ2-7 18 . TRBV5-1 . CASSLRASTYDGSYEQYF TGCGCCAGCAGCTTACGCGCCTCCACCTACGACGGCTCCTACGAGCAGTACTTC
TRBJ1-1 14 . TRBV4-3 . CASSQDGESTEAFF TGCGCCAGCAGCCAAGATGGGGAGTCCACTGAAGCTTTCTTT
TRBJ2-1 16 TRBD2 TRBV27 . CASSSTSGRFLNEQFF TGTGCCAGCAGTTCAACTAGCGGGAGGTTTCTCAATGAGCAGTTCTTC
TRBJ1-5 14 . TRBV6-1 . CASSEVNTNQPQHF TGTGCCAGCAGTGAAGTGAATACCAATCAGCCCCAGCATTTT
TRBJ1-2 16 . TRBV4-3 . CASSQDHLERAYGYTF TGCGCCAGCAGCCAAGATCATTTGGAGAGGGCGTATGGCTACACCTTC
TRBJ1-5 12 . TRBV7-2 few CASSGYNQPQHF TGTGCCAGCAGCGGATACAATCAGCCCCAGCATTTT
TRBJ2-7 15 . TRBV6-2/TRBV6-3 . CASSYASDRFYEQYF TGTGCCAGCAGTTACGCTTCGGACAGATTCTACGAGCAGTACTTC
TRBJ2-7 12 . TRBV2 . CASSDRGPEQYF TGTGCCAGCAGTGACAGGGGTCCCGAGCAGTACTTC
TRBJ1-2 13 . TRBV7-9 . CATQGGGLSLGTF TGTGCCACCCAAGGGGGTGGGCTTTCGTTGGGTACCTTC
TRBJ2-1 14 TRBD2 TRBV3-1/TRBV3-2 . CASSPLAGDNEQFF TGTGCCAGCAGCCCATTAGCGGGAGACAATGAGCAGTTCTTC
TRBJ2-6 16 . TRBV6-5 . CASSYSRGAGANVLTF TGTGCCAGCAGTTACTCGCGAGGGGCTGGGGCCAACGTCCTGACTTTC
TRBJ1-4 15 . TRBV19 . CASSLDTGVNEKLFF TGTGCCAGTAGCCTCGATACGGGTGTTAATGAAAAACTGTTTTTT
TRBJ2-5 13 . TRBV2 . CASRAGSGETQYF TGTGCCAGCAGGGCCGGATCCGGAGAGACCCAGTACTTC
TRBJ2-5 12 . TRBV7-9 few CASNRAGGTQYF TGTGCCAGCAACCGCGCGGGTGGGACCCAGTACTTC
TRBJ1-5 17 . TRBV10-3 . CAISEVRSGSGNQPQHF TGTGCCATCAGTGAGGTTCGTAGTGGTAGCGGCAATCAGCCCCAGCATTTT
TRBJ2-2 19 . TRBV5-5 . CASSVARTNPNQNTGELFF TGTGCCAGCAGCGTGGCCAGGACTAACCCCAACCAGAACACCGGGGAGCTGTTTTTT
TRBJ2-5 15 . TRBV9 once CASSVGSMGSETQYF TGTGCCAGCAGCGTAGGGTCTATGGGATCGGAGACCCAGTACTTC
TRBJ1-5 15 . TRBV18 . CASSPQGLENQPQHF TGTGCCAGCTCACCCCAGGGCCTCGAAAATCAGCCCCAGCATTTT
TRBJ1-1 13 TRBD1 TRBV6-5 . CASRNQGDTEAFF TGTGCCAGCAGAAATCAGGGGGACACTGAAGCTTTCTTT
TRBJ2-7 12 . TRBV6-6 . CASSSESYEQYF TGTGCCAGCAGCTCTGAGTCCTACGAGCAGTACTTC
TRBJ2-7 13 . TRBV23-1 . CASSHSGTYEQYF TGCGCCAGCAGTCATTCCGGGACCTACGAGCAGTACTTC
TRBJ1-2 15 TRBD1 TRBV19 . CASRDRTGVNYGYTF TGTGCCAGTAGGGACCGGACAGGGGTTAACTATGGCTACACCTTC
TRBJ1-3 16 . TRBV7-6 . CASSPSPGYSGNTIYF TGTGCCAGCAGCCCCTCCCCGGGATACTCTGGAAACACCATATATTTT
TRBJ2-5 14 . TRBV10-3 . CAIKPSEARETQYF TGTGCCATCAAACCCTCGGAGGCTAGAGAGACCCAGTACTTC
TRBJ1-5 13 TRBD1 TRBV19 . CASSLGQNQPQHF TGTGCCAGTAGTCTGGGACAGAATCAGCCCCAGCATTTT
TRBJ1-2 16 . TRBV19 . CASSSTRAGAPGGYTF TGTGCCAGTAGTTCCACTCGGGCGGGCGCTCCAGGTGGCTACACCTTC
TRBJ2-7 18 TRBD2 TRBV7-2 once CASSSPVFPDTSGDEQYF TGTGCCAGCAGCTCTCCCGTGTTTCCGGACACTAGCGGGGACGAGCAGTACTTC
TRBJ1-4 16 . TRBV4-2 few CASSPEGLTTNEKLFF TGTGCCAGCAGCCCCGAAGGCCTGACAACTAATGAAAAACTGTTTTTT
TRBJ2-7 15 . TRBV7-2 . CASSPSLAASYEQYF TGTGCCAGCAGCCCCAGCCTGGCAGCCTCCTACGAGCAGTACTTC
TRBJ2-7 16 . TRBV3-1/TRBV3-2 . CASSQEMGGLTYEQYF TGTGCCAGCAGCCAAGAGATGGGGGGATTAACCTACGAGCAGTACTTC
TRBJ2-1 15 . TRBV24-1 . CATSHSGILYNEQFF TGTGCCACCAGTCACTCAGGGATTTTATACAATGAGCAGTTCTTC
TRBJ2-1 15 . TRBV5-1 . CASSDPSSSAGEQFF TGCGCCAGCAGCGATCCTAGCTCTAGTGCTGGTGAGCAGTTCTTC
TRBJ1-4 15 . TRBV3-1/TRBV3-2 few CASSQSETRGEKLFF TGTGCCAGCAGCCAAAGTGAAACGCGAGGGGAAAAACTGTTTTTT
TRBJ2-1 19 TRBD2 TRBV4-2 . CASSQDSGLAGLTYNEQFF TGTGCCAGCAGCCAAGATTCCGGTTTAGCGGGGCTCACCTACAATGAGCAGTTCTTC
TRBJ2-3 16 . TRBV5-1 once CASSLEAGLTADTQYF TGCGCCAGCAGCTTGGAGGCAGGACTAACAGCAGATACGCAGTATTTT
TRBJ2-7 14 . TRBV18 . CASSPSLGGYEQYF TGTGCCAGCTCACCCTCTCTGGGGGGCTACGAGCAGTACTTC
TRBJ2-7 17 TRBD2 TRBV25-1 . CASSDHHGLAGGYEQYF TGTGCCAGCAGTGACCACCACGGACTAGCGGGAGGCTACGAGCAGTACTTC
TRBJ1-5 14 . TRBV29-1 . CSVAQGYSNQPQHF TGCAGCGTTGCCCAGGGTTATAGCAATCAGCCCCAGCATTTT
TRBJ2-5 15 TRBD1 TRBV5-1 . CASSLLGRGQETQYF TGCGCCAGCAGCTTGCTGGGCAGGGGGCAAGAGACCCAGTACTTC
TRBJ1-1 12 . TRBV4-3 few CASSHGTLEAFF TGCGCCAGCAGCCACGGGACACTAGAAGCTTTCTTT
TRBJ2-7 14 TRBD1 TRBV2 . CASSAGTVSYEQYF TGTGCCAGCAGTGCCGGGACAGTCTCCTACGAGCAGTACTTC
TRBJ2-6 18 TRBD1 TRBV19 . CASTEGQAIPSGANVLTF TGTGCCAGTACCGAGGGACAGGCGATTCCCTCTGGGGCCAACGTCCTGACTTTC
TRBJ1-1 13 TRBD1 TRBV6-5 . CASRRQGGTEAFF TGTGCCAGCAGAAGACAGGGAGGCACTGAAGCTTTCTTT
TRBJ2-7 14 . TRBV15 . CATSGWDSPGEQYF TGTGCCACCAGCGGTTGGGACTCACCGGGGGAGCAGTACTTC
TRBJ2-7 18 . TRBV5-1 . CASRSAGGGGGSSYEQYF TGCGCCAGCCGAAGCGCTGGTGGCGGTGGGGGGAGCTCCTACGAGCAGTACTTC
TRBJ1-1 17 TRBD1 TRBV5-1 . CASSTTGGFLMNTEAFF TGCGCCAGCAGCACTACAGGGGGCTTCCTCATGAACACTGAAGCTTTCTTT